By proportion, the clone carrying this TCR beta chain is medium-sized. The target antigen is unknown. The data belong to a study of OX40 agonist ivuxolimab in advanced cancers. Turning to the study itself: Patient treatment consisted of intravenous ivuxolimab administration every 2 weeks at 0.01 to 10 mg/kg. Males comprised about 78% of the group, whose mean age was about 62 years (range 23 to 79). Study results and limitations: Low normalized clonal expansion also occurred in some nonresponding patients. In general, CD8+ T cells held more expanded clones than CD4+ did, on average.

Germline lookup yields CDR1 MNHNS and CDR2 SASEGT. The CDR3 has 13 residues. V was shortened by 9 bases and J by 7 bases, with 13 bases between the two germline ends. Clones were read by immunoSEQ multiplex PCR, and TCRdb kept only the in-frame ones, dropping some. The table lists about 70,000 clones, roughly nine tenths of them singletons, with approximately 8% in the top ten. The receptor was isolated from an adult with an advanced solid tumor such as melanoma, head and neck, liver or kidney cancer. The sequencing here drew on CD4+ or CD8+ T cells sorted from blood, taken in a trial of the OX40 agonist ivuxolimab. This rearrangement joins TRBV6-1 to TRBJ1-6; possibly TRBD1 for D (6 bases). The CDR3 DNA is TGTGCCAGTTACTCCCAGGGGAATTCACCCCTCCACTTT. Amino acid sequence: CASYSQGNSPLHF.